The entry below gives a single T cell receptor (beta chain) sequence along with its context. Its specificity is unknown. The method was immunoSEQ multiplex PCR; TCRdb's version includes in-frame clones alone and lacks a portion of them. Of about 340,000 clones listed, 93% were seen once; the top ten hold 4.5% to 7%. Noted time point: blood from clinic visit 5 months post-surgery; TSC patient then seizure free. Sequencing was limited to surgery cases with top T cell transcript signatures in brain tissue. The data originate from a study of brain T cells in children with intractable seizures. CDR1 and CDR2 from the germline V gene are SGHRS and YFSETQ. Trimming took 1 base from V and 1 from J, leaving 7 bases between them. The length of the CDR3 is 14 residues. Whole-study findings and limits: Only CDR3 sequence similarity suggested viral specificity, without known HCMV serostatus.

The specimen comprised peripheral blood, sampled less than 6 months after surgery. The chain recombines TRBV5-1 with TRBJ2-3; D remains unclear. The clonotype was recovered from a boy younger than two with tuberous sclerosis and intractable seizures. The CDR3 region has the DNA TGCGCCAGCAGCTTGAGGAGCGGCACAGATACGCAGTATTTT. Its translation: CASSLRSGTDTQYF.